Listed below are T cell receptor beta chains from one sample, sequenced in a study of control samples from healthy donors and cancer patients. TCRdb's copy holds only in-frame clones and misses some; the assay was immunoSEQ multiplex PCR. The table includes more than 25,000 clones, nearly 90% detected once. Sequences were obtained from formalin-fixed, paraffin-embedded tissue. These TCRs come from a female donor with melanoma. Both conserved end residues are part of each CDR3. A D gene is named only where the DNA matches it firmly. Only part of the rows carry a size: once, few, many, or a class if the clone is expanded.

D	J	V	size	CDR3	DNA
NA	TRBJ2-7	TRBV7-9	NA	CASSLSGGSYEQYF	TGTGCCAGCAGCTTATCAGGGGGGTCCTACGAGCAGTACTTC
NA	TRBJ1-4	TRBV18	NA	CASSPQDLEKLFF	TGTGCCAGCTCACCACAGGATCTTGAAAAACTGTTTTTT
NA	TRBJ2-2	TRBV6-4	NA	CASSVEGTGELFF	TGTGCCAGCAGTGTAGAAGGCACCGGGGAGCTGTTTTTT
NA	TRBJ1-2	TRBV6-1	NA	CASSEAPLSAYGYTF	TGTGCCAGCAGTGAAGCTCCCCTTTCGGCATATGGCTACACCTTC
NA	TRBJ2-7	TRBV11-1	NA	CASSPRGSEQYF	TGTGCCAGCAGCCCTCGAGGTAGCGAGCAGTACTTC
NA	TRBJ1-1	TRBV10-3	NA	CAISESDGNTEAFF	TGTGCCATCAGTGAGTCAGACGGGAACACTGAAGCTTTCTTT
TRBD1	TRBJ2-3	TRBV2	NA	CASGKQGITSTDTQYF	TGTGCCAGCGGGAAACAGGGGATTACTAGCACAGATACGCAGTATTTT
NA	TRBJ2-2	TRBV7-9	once	CASSLDRAGELFF	TGTGCCAGCAGCTTAGACAGGGCCGGGGAGCTGTTTTTT
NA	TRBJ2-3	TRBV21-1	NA	CASRTADTQYF	TGTGCCAGTAGGACAGCAGATACGCAGTATTTT
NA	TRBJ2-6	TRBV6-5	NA	CASSTQGGGANVLTF	TGTGCCAGCAGTACACAGGGCGGTGGGGCCAACGTCCTGACTTTC
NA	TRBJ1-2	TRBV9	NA	CASSVGQRGENGYTF	TGTGCCAGCAGCGTTGGGCAGCGGGGGGAAAATGGCTACACCTTC
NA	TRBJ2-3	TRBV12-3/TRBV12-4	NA	CASSLAGDTQYF	TGTGCCAGCAGTTTAGCTGGCGATACGCAGTATTTT
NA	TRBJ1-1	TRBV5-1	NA	CASRRDGTANTEAFF	TGCGCCAGCAGACGGGACGGGACGGCGAACACTGAAGCTTTCTTT
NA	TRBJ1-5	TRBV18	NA	CASSRGAVGINQPQHF	TGTGCCAGCTCACGGGGGGCGGTTGGAATCAATCAGCCCCAGCATTTT
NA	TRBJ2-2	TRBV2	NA	CASRYQGSTGELFF	TGTGCCAGCAGGTACCAGGGAAGCACCGGGGAGCTGTTTTTT
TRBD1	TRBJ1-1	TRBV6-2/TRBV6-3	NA	CASSTADRGPTEAFF	TGTGCCAGCAGTACCGCGGACAGGGGGCCCACTGAAGCTTTCTTT
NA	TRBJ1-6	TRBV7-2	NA	CASSLGVGRDSPLHF	TGTGCCAGCAGCTTAGGCGTAGGCCGGGATTCACCCCTCCACTTT
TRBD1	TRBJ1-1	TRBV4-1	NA	CASSPRQGAEAFF	TGCGCCAGCAGCCCTCGACAGGGCGCTGAAGCTTTCTTT
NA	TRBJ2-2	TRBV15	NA	CATSPLFYDANTGELFF	TGTGCCACCAGCCCTCTTTTTTACGACGCGAACACCGGGGAGCTGTTTTTT
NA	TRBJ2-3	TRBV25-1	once	CASSHPGTTDTQYF	TGTGCCAGCAGCCATCCCGGGACTACAGATACGCAGTATTTT
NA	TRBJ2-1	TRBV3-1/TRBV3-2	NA	CASSPLTSNSEQFF	TGTGCCAGCAGCCCGCTCACTAGTAACAGTGAGCAGTTCTTC
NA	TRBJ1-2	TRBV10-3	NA	CAISPQNYGYTF	TGTGCCATCAGTCCCCAGAACTATGGCTACACCTTC
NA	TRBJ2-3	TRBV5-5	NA	CASSSSGVVDFTDTQYF	TGTGCCAGCAGCTCCTCGGGGGTAGTGGATTTCACAGATACGCAGTATTTT
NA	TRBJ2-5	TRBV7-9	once	CASSPWDQETQYF	TGTGCCAGCAGCCCCTGGGACCAAGAGACCCAGTACTTC
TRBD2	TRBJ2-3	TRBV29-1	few	CSVEGLEAGGPDTQYF	TGCAGCGTTGAAGGTCTTGAAGCGGGAGGGCCCGATACGCAGTATTTT
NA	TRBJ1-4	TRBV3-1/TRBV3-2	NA	CASSQGRPMLAEKLFF	TGTGCCAGCAGCCAAGGACGCCCCATGCTCGCCGAAAAACTGTTTTTT
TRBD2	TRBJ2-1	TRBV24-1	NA	CATSSPGTSGSHEQFF	TGTGCCACCAGTTCCCCCGGGACTAGCGGGAGCCATGAGCAGTTCTTC
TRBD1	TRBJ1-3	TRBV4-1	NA	CASSQGASGNTIYF	TGCGCCAGCAGTCAGGGGGCGTCTGGAAACACCATATATTTT
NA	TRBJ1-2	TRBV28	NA	CASSLTDSSTF	TGTGCCAGCAGTTTAACCGACAGCAGCACCTTC
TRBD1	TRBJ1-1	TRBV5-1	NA	CASSSGLGGNTEAFF	TGCGCCAGCAGCTCAGGGTTAGGGGGCAACACTGAAGCTTTCTTT
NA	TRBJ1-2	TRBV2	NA	CASSEAGAGDVYGYTF	TGTGCCAGCAGTGAAGCTGGGGCAGGGGATGTCTATGGCTACACCTTC